This TCR beta chain was sequenced for a study of EBV T-cell therapy then PD-1 blockade in nasopharyngeal carcinoma. Profiled with immunoSEQ multiplex PCR; TCRdb holds only in-frame clones, not every one. The sample has about 22,000 clones; over 65% are singletons. The treatment is: AdE1-LMPpoly-expanded autologous EBV-specific T-cell therapy followed by anti-PD-1 nivolumab. A note on this clone: Its antigen remains unknown.

This CDR3 contains 15 residues. V trimming: 0 bases; J trimming: 4 bases; junction bases outside the gene matches: 5. In germline, CDR1 is LGHNA, CDR2 YNFKEQ. The clonotype comes from a man aged 40-49 years with nasopharyngeal carcinoma. The chain is built from TRBV4-2 and TRBJ1-1, with 7 nucleotides matching TRBD1. This sample comprised CD8+ T cells from blood, obtained at day -245 from a patient whose treatment included autologous EBV-specific T cells and nivolumab. The CDR3 DNA is TGTGCCAGCAGCCAAGAGGGGACAGTTAGCACTGAAGCTTTCTTT. It yields the protein CASSQEGTVSTEAFF.